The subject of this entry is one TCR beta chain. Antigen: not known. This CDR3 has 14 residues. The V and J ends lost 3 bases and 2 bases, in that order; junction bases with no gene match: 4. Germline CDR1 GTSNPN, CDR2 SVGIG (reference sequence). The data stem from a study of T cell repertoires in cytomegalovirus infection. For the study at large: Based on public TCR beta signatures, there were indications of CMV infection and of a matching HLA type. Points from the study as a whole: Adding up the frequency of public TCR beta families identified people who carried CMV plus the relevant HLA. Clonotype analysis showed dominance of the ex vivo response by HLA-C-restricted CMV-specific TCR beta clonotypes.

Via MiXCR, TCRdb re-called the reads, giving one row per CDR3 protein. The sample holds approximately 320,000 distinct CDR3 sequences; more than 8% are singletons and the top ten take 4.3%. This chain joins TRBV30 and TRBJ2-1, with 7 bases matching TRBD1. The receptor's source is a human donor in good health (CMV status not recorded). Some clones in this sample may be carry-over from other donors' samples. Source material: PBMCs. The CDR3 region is CAWRATGAYNEQFF. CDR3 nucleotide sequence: TGTGCCTGGAGGGCCACAGGGGCCTACAATGAGCAGTTCTTC.